The rows below give T cell receptor beta chains drawn from one sample of a study of cytomegalovirus exposure and HLA in healthy donors. Measured with immunoSEQ multiplex PCR; TCRdb has only the in-frame clones, and not every one. The sample yields approximately 130,000 clones, approximately 80% seen once. The sequencing sample was made of PBMCs. The source is a woman aged 40 to 50 in good health and CMV-seronegative. The CDR3 runs from the conserved cysteine through the conserved F or W. Each record gives: D gene, clone size, V gene, J gene, CDR3 protein, CDR3 DNA. D genes are given only for firm matches. The size entry is marked missing in some rows and otherwise reads once, few, many or a size class.

TRBD1,NA,TRBV4-3,TRBJ2-3,CASSQSKPGQEGDTQYF,TGCGCCAGCAGCCAATCCAAACCGGGACAGGAAGGAGATACGCAGTATTTT
TRBD2,NA,TRBV11-3,TRBJ2-2,CASSLGTSIPGELFF,TGTGCCAGCAGCCTCGGGACTAGCATCCCCGGGGAGCTGTTTTTT
TRBD1,once,TRBV6-5,TRBJ1-2,CASSYLGQGVGYGYTF,TGTGCCAGCAGTTACTTGGGACAGGGGGTCGGCTATGGCTACACCTTC
NA,NA,TRBV6-5,TRBJ1-1,CASGGVYTEAFF,TGTGCCAGCGGGGGGGTCTACACTGAAGCTTTCTTT
TRBD1,NA,TRBV7-9,TRBJ1-2,CASSRDRGYGYTF,TGTGCCAGCAGCCGTGACAGGGGCTATGGCTACACCTTC
TRBD2,NA,TRBV4-1,TRBJ2-5,CASSQGLAGPTGTQYF,TGCGCCAGCAGCCAAGGACTAGCGGGTCCCACGGGGACCCAGTACTTC
NA,NA,TRBV19,TRBJ2-7,CASSGKTSYEQYF,TGTGCCAGTAGTGGAAAGACTAGTTACGAGCAGTACTTC
NA,NA,TRBV12-5,TRBJ1-1,CASSGGVGTEAFF,TGTGCCAGTTCGGGGGGCGTGGGCACTGAAGCTTTCTTT
NA,NA,TRBV7-2,TRBJ1-5,CASSLGGLNSNQPQHF,TGTGCCAGCAGCTTAGGGGGACTGAATAGCAATCAGCCCCAGCATTTT
NA,few,TRBV19,TRBJ1-5,CSSSIGGLRNQPQHF,TGTTCCAGTAGTATAGGGGGGCTGCGCAATCAGCCCCAGCATTTT
NA,NA,TRBV5-1,TRBJ2-3,CASSLLRGNPDTQYF,TGCGCCAGCAGCTTGTTGCGGGGAAATCCAGATACGCAGTATTTT
TRBD1,NA,TRBV15,TRBJ1-1,CATSGTLGQDGTEAFF,TGTGCCACCAGCGGCACTTTAGGACAGGACGGCACTGAAGCTTTCTTT
TRBD1,NA,TRBV5-4,TRBJ2-1,CASSPGQGAFEQFF,TGTGCCAGCAGCCCGGGACAGGGGGCGTTTGAGCAGTTCTTC
NA,once,TRBV5-1,TRBJ1-3,CASSLEGGNTIYF,TGCGCCAGCAGCTTGGAGGGGGGAAACACCATATATTTT
NA,NA,TRBV9,TRBJ2-7,CASRLKGGSRIWDEQYF,TGTGCCAGCAGGTTAAAGGGGGGGTCTCGGATATGGGACGAGCAGTACTTC
TRBD2,NA,TRBV7-9,TRBJ2-5,CASSLVTSGKETQYF,TGTGCCAGCAGCTTAGTTACTAGCGGGAAAGAGACCCAGTACTTC
NA,NA,TRBV7-6,TRBJ1-2,CASGDNYGYTF,TGTGCTTCCGGGGATAACTATGGCTACACCTTC
TRBD2,NA,TRBV5-1,TRBJ2-2,CASSLVAGGPGELFF,TGCGCCAGCAGCTTGGTAGCGGGAGGGCCCGGGGAGCTGTTTTTT
NA,NA,TRBV9,TRBJ1-2,CASTGRGGYTF,TGTGCCAGCACAGGGCGCGGTGGCTACACCTTC
TRBD1,NA,TRBV4-3,TRBJ1-3,CASSKGQQGDTIYF,TGCGCCAGCAGCAAAGGACAACAGGGGGACACCATATATTTT
TRBD2,few,TRBV4-3,TRBJ2-5,CASSQDRASGTETQYF,TGCGCCAGCAGCCAAGATAGGGCTAGCGGGACAGAGACCCAGTACTTC
TRBD1,once,TRBV4-3,TRBJ2-7,CASSQFYQGARRDEQYF,TGCGCCAGCAGCCAATTTTACCAGGGGGCGAGGAGGGACGAGCAGTACTTC
NA,NA,TRBV5-4,TRBJ2-7,CASSVRGEQCF,TGTGCCAGCAGCGTGCGCGGCGAGCAGTGCTTC
NA,NA,TRBV6-1,TRBJ2-7,CASEGYSYEQYF,TGTGCCAGCGAGGGCTATTCCTACGAGCAGTACTTC
NA,few,TRBV6-5,TRBJ1-3,CASSYGPGSGNTIYF,TGTGCCAGCAGTTACGGTCCGGGTTCTGGAAACACCATATATTTT
NA,NA,TRBV10-3,TRBJ1-1,CAISGGHRNTEAFF,TGTGCCATCAGTGGGGGACACCGCAACACTGAAGCTTTCTTT
TRBD1,NA,TRBV19,TRBJ2-7,CASRRTGAYEQYF,TGTGCCAGTAGGCGGACAGGAGCCTACGAGCAGTACTTC
NA,NA,TRBV28,TRBJ1-5,CASSLQREPQHF,TGTGCCAGCAGTCTCCAACGGGAGCCCCAGCATTTT
NA,NA,TRBV7-2,TRBJ2-7,CASSLGQIEQYF,TGTGCCAGCAGCTTAGGCCAGATCGAGCAGTACTTC
NA,NA,TRBV10-2,TRBJ2-5,CASSQRPGGQETQYF,TGCGCCAGCAGTCAAAGACCAGGAGGCCAAGAGACCCAGTACTTC
TRBD1,NA,TRBV28,TRBJ1-2,CASSVQGGDNYGYTF,TGTGCCAGCAGTGTACAGGGGGGGGATAACTATGGCTACACCTTC
TRBD1,NA,TRBV12-5,TRBJ2-2,CASGLGTDTGELFF,TGTGCTAGTGGTCTCGGGACAGACACCGGGGAGCTGTTTTTT
TRBD1,NA,TRBV12-5,TRBJ1-2,CASGPGTGVGYTF,TGTGCTAGTGGCCCCGGGACAGGGGTTGGCTACACCTTC
NA,NA,TRBV19,TRBJ1-2,CASSSQGRDYGYTF,TGTGCCAGTAGTAGTCAGGGGCGCGACTATGGCTACACCTTC
TRBD1,NA,TRBV19,TRBJ1-6,CASSIRPDRATGSPLHF,TGTGCCAGTAGTATAAGACCGGACAGGGCAACTGGGTCACCCCTCCACTTT
TRBD1,NA,TRBV5-1,TRBJ1-5,CASSKTGGANQPQHF,TGCGCCAGCAGCAAGACAGGGGGTGCCAATCAGCCCCAGCATTTT
TRBD1,NA,TRBV7-8,TRBJ2-1,CASSAGTGMYNEQFF,TGTGCCAGCAGCGCCGGGACAGGAATGTACAATGAGCAGTTCTTC
NA,once,TRBV19,TRBJ1-5,CASSVQGGNQPQHF,TGTGCCAGTAGTGTACAGGGCGGAAATCAGCCCCAGCATTTT
NA,NA,TRBV4-3,TRBJ1-2,CASSQDQASNYGYTF,TGCGCCAGCAGCCAAGACCAGGCCAGCAACTATGGCTACACCTTC